This record looks at one T cell receptor beta chain sequence and its context. Sequence at one end of the junction differs from germline and may be a read error. This record comes from a study of regulatory T cells in long-lasting Graves disease. Germline CDR1 is SGHTA and CDR2 is FQGNSA. The CDR3 is 15 residues long. Time point given: newly diagnosed GD, antithyroid drugs for less than 3 months. TCR sequences were obtained from RNA taken from PBMCs. Construction of TCR beta libraries relied on iRepertoire HTBI primers and on Arm-PCR targeting CDR3 regions. As originally analysed: Samples jointly harbored fewer than 70 TRBV and some 13 TRBJ segments. TCRdb recomputed calls from the multiplex PCR reads with MiXCR, one row per CDR3 protein. TCRdb, not the original authors, processed these V and J calls. This sample yields roughly 430,000 distinct CDR3 sequences, of which 16% are seen a single time; around a tenth belongs to the top ten.

The data also belong to a second study, concerning T cells in Graves' hyperthyroidism and ophthalmopathy. This second study says: Blood shared most expanded thyroid clonotypes above 0.001.

Here the sequenced sample was peripheral blood mononuclear cells (PBMCs), taken at new diagnosis, from a patient treated with antithyroid drugs. This TCR came from a woman in her twenties or thirties with Graves disease. The rearrangement links TRBV7-2 to TRBJ1-4, with D hard to call. CDR3 amino acids: CASSLAARASERLFF. CDR3 nucleotides: TGTGCCAGCAGCTTAGCCGCAAGGGCGAGCGAAAGACTGTTTTTT.